A selection of T cell receptor beta chains follows, all from one sample in a study of CD8+ T cells in alopecia areata. Sequenced by immunoSEQ multiplex PCR; TCRdb stores in-frame clones only, minus some. The sample includes around 200,000 clones, 53% of them seen just once. Sample: CD8+ T cells sorted from blood, taken at week 24, from a patient treated with tofacitinib. The receptors originated from a human donor with alopecia areata. Each CDR3 is given with its conserved first and last residue. The D gene is left open where the match is weak. Part of the rows lack a size; the others show once, few, many or a class for expanded clones.

V gene	D gene	J gene	clone size	CDR3 protein	CDR3 DNA
TRBV4-1	-	TRBJ2-7	-	CASSQAYGQSYEQYF	TGCGCCAGCAGCCAAGCCTACGGACAATCCTACGAGCAGTACTTC
TRBV19	-	TRBJ1-1	few	CASSMVTEAFF	TGTGCCAGTAGTATGGTCACTGAAGCTTTCTTT
TRBV29-1	-	TRBJ2-1	-	CSANEQFF	TGCAGCGCTAATGAGCAGTTCTTC
TRBV7-8	-	TRBJ1-1	-	CASSGVIQKHEAFF	TGTGCCAGCAGCGGGGTAATACAGAAACATGAAGCTTTCTTT
TRBV2	TRBD2	TRBJ2-1	-	CASSTGLAGNQISYNEQFF	TGTGCCAGCAGTACGGGACTAGCGGGGAACCAGATCTCCTACAATGAGCAGTTCTTC
TRBV4-1	-	TRBJ1-6	-	CASSQDWQGRGNSPLHF	TGCGCCAGCAGCCAAGATTGGCAGGGGAGAGGTAATTCACCCCTCCACTTT
TRBV7-3	-	TRBJ2-2	-	CASSPLGGELFF	TGTGCCAGCAGCCCCTTGGGCGGGGAGCTGTTTTTT
TRBV5-6	TRBD2	TRBJ2-3	-	CASSLSERGVTDTQYF	TGTGCCAGCAGCTTGAGTGAGCGGGGGGTCACAGATACGCAGTATTTT
TRBV15	-	TRBJ2-2	-	CATSSYSPNTGELFF	TGTGCCACCAGCAGCTATAGTCCGAACACCGGGGAGCTGTTTTTT
TRBV6-6	TRBD1	TRBJ2-5	-	CASSYWGQEETQYF	TGTGCCAGCAGTTACTGGGGACAGGAAGAGACCCAGTACTTC
TRBV14	-	TRBJ2-2	few	CASSRVAGTSGELFF	TGTGCCAGCAGCCGTGTCGCGGGGACGAGCGGGGAGCTGTTTTTT
TRBV30	-	TRBJ1-1	-	CAWGHGIREAFF	TGTGCCTGGGGACACGGGATTCGTGAAGCTTTCTTT
TRBV5-1	TRBD1	TRBJ2-7	-	CASSIAGTVYEQYF	TGCGCCAGCAGCATCGCCGGGACAGTGTACGAGCAGTACTTC
TRBV4-1	-	TRBJ1-2	-	CASSPGWRGAAYGYTF	TGCGCCAGCAGCCCAGGGTGGAGGGGCGCAGCCTATGGCTACACCTTC
TRBV30	TRBD2	TRBJ2-7	-	CAWSEAAGAYEQYF	TGTGCCTGGAGTGAGGCCGCGGGGGCCTACGAGCAGTACTTC
TRBV4-3	-	TRBJ2-6	-	CASSQDALSGANVLTF	TGCGCCAGCAGCCAAGACGCCCTTTCTGGGGCCAACGTCCTGACTTTC
TRBV9	-	TRBJ1-2	-	CASSGDSPEGYTF	TGTGCCAGCAGCGGGGACTCCCCGGAAGGCTACACCTTC
TRBV11-2	-	TRBJ2-7	-	CASSLDLGPTYEQYF	TGTGCCAGCAGCTTAGATCTGGGACCCACCTACGAGCAGTACTTC
TRBV5-1	-	TRBJ2-6	-	CASSLGGQTTSIWANVLTF	TGCGCCAGCAGCTTGGGGGGTCAGACCACATCAATCTGGGCCAACGTCCTGACTTTC
TRBV2	TRBD1	TRBJ2-3	-	CASSDGTGGADTQYF	TGTGCCAGCAGTGATGGGACAGGGGGCGCAGATACGCAGTATTTT
TRBV7-9	-	TRBJ2-4	-	CASSRDNKNIQYF	TGTGCCAGCAGCCGGGACAACAAAAACATTCAGTACTTC
TRBV10-3	-	TRBJ1-2	-	CAISEYANGHGYTF	TGTGCCATCAGTGAGTATGCCAATGGGCATGGCTACACCTTC
TRBV5-5	TRBD1	TRBJ2-5	-	CASSESGTGKETQYF	TGTGCCAGCAGCGAATCCGGGACAGGGAAAGAGACCCAGTACTTC
TRBV9	-	TRBJ1-1	-	CASSVGSVNTEAFF	TGTGCCAGCAGCGTAGGTTCGGTGAACACTGAAGCTTTCTTT
TRBV4-3	TRBD1	TRBJ2-7	-	CASSQGQGLNYEQYF	TGCGCCAGCAGCCAAGGACAGGGGCTAAACTACGAGCAGTACTTC
TRBV5-6	-	TRBJ1-2	few	CASAEFMSYGYTF	TGTGCCAGCGCCGAGTTTATGAGCTATGGCTACACCTTC
TRBV19	TRBD2	TRBJ2-1	few	CASSNSGGSINEQFF	TGTGCCAGTAGTAATAGCGGGGGATCGATCAATGAGCAGTTCTTC
TRBV7-8	-	TRBJ2-6	few	CASSSNLDVLTF	TGTGCCAGCAGCTCGAATTTGGACGTCCTGACTTTC
TRBV30	TRBD1	TRBJ1-1	-	CAWYTGTGRTEAFF	TGTGCCTGGTATACCGGGACAGGGAGGACTGAAGCTTTCTTT
TRBV7-3	-	TRBJ2-5	-	CASSLRGLASETQYF	TGTGCCAGCAGCTTGCGGGGATTAGCTTCGGAGACCCAGTACTTC
TRBV7-9	-	TRBJ2-2	-	CASSPPTNTGELFF	TGTGCCAGCAGCCCTCCTACGAACACCGGGGAGCTGTTTTTT
TRBV25-1	-	TRBJ2-7	once	CASSGEDAEQYF	TGTGCCAGCAGTGGGGAAGACGCCGAGCAGTACTTC
TRBV4-3	-	TRBJ2-2	-	CASSPQGDVTGELFF	TGCGCCAGCAGCCCACAAGGGGACGTTACCGGGGAGCTGTTTTTT
TRBV29-1	TRBD1	TRBJ2-7	-	CSVEGGPGQGPYEQYF	TGCAGCGTTGAGGGCGGGCCGGGACAGGGGCCCTACGAGCAGTACTTC